This T cell receptor beta chain was captured by sequencing in a study of blood T cells in healthy people across ages. Regarding the study as a whole: Naive T cell percentage by flow cytometry tracked strongly with beta diversity.

On this clonotype: The antigen is not known.

Primers used in a second PCR of roughly 6 to 11 cycles were a sample-barcoded 5' primer and a J-beta primer mix. Each TCR beta cDNA got a 12-nucleotide random molecular identifier. All samples gave at least 2.5 million CDR3-containing paired-end reads. Each CDR3 protein is one row after TCRdb ran MiXCR on the 5' RACE reads. The repertoire consists of around 1.5 million distinct CDR3 sequences, with 59% occurring once and the leading ten covering 6.5% to 8.5%. V lost 8 bases to trimming and J lost 6 bases; unmatched junction nucleotides: 8. CDR3 length: 13 residues. Per the germline V gene, CDR1 is MNHEY and CDR2 is SVGEGT. Donation came from healthy Caucasian individuals in Russia who were aged about 6 to 90.

This rearrangement joins TRBV6-2 or TRBV6-3 to TRBJ2-7, with TRBD2 matching over 9 bases. The origin of this receptor is a man aged 18-30 years in good health. Sequences were obtained from blood. The CDR3 DNA is TGTGCCAGCGGCGGGACTAGCAGTTCCGAGCAGTACTTC. Translating gives CASGGTSSSEQYF.